The table lists the clone carrying this TCR beta chain with a few counts. Its antigen is unidentified. This record belongs to a study of beta chain features in type 1 diabetes. Trimming took 0 bases from V and 0 from J, leaving 15 bases between them. Per germline, CDR1 SGHRS and CDR2 YFSETQ. This CDR3 contains 18 residues. The isolated RNA, all of it, was reverse transcribed, so expressed TCRB transcripts were what got sequenced. Some clones are missing from TCRdb's copy, which holds only in-frame ones; the method was immunoSEQ multiplex PCR. The sample lists about 53,000 clones, roughly 63% occurring once. Study-level findings and limits: Patients' naive, central memory and Treg TCRB repertoires seemed closer to one another than those of healthy donors. The study found moderately but significantly shorter TCRB CDR3s in all four CD4+ subsets of Type 1 diabetes patients.

Material for sequencing was stem cell memory CD4+ T cells from blood. This chain connects TRBV5-1 to TRBJ2-2, with a possible D match to TRBD1 (7 bases). The sequence came from a woman in her 30s with type 1 diabetes. The CDR3 DNA is TGCGCCAGCAGCTTGGCCCGGGGGACAGCCCCGAACACCGGGGAGCTGTTTTTT. Its protein product is CASSLARGTAPNTGELFF.